This T cell receptor (beta chain) was captured by sequencing in a study of neoadjuvant anti-PD-1 for oral cavity cancer. Overall study: Before surgery, most patients got three to four biweekly 3 mg/kg nivolumab doses.

Patients had HPV-negative, locally advanced oral cavity squamous cell carcinoma. TCRdb's table, derived via immunoSEQ multiplex PCR, lists solely in-frame clones and lacks some. The table has fewer than 20,000 clones, roughly three quarters seen once. Study conclusions and caveats: Higher pretreatment blood Treg/Th17 ratios correlated with higher pretreatment blood and lower post-treatment tumor TCRbeta clonality. Non-responders to neoadjuvant nivolumab had significantly more clonal PBMC T cells than responders.

V lost 4 bases and J 5 bases, leaving 15 bases between the germline ends. The CDR3 runs to 14 residues. Germline V gene lookup returns CDR1 SGDLS and CDR2 YYNGEE. As regards this clone: The antigen remains undetermined.

The rearrangement uses TRBV9 and TRBJ1-1, with D hard to call. This receptor was obtained from a person between 40 and 85 years old with oral cavity squamous cell carcinoma. This sample comprised PBMCs, obtained before nivolumab (anti-PD-1) treatment. In nucleotides, the CDR3 is TGTGCCAGCAGCCCAGGCGGAGTCGGGACTGAAGCTTTCTTT. This translates into CASSPGGVGTEAFF. The entire variable domain, with the rest obtained from reference TRBV9 and TRBJ1-1, is as follows: DSGVTQTPKHLITATGQRVTLRCSPRSGDLSVYWYQQSLDQGLQFLIQYYNGEERAKGNILERFSAQQFPDLHSELNLSSLELGDSALYFCASSPGGVGTEAFFGQGTRLTVV.